The clone carrying this TCR beta chain was picked up a small number of times. Antigen specificity is unknown. These data originate in a study of shared clonotypes between healthy human individuals. Study-wide context: Researchers assigned three CD4 naive, three CD4 memory, two CD8 naive and one CD8 memory plate to each donor. Study-level findings and limits: A reduction in generation probabilities was seen for non-shared clonotypes relative to those shared by all four donors.

Clones were sequenced by immunoSEQ multiplex PCR, and TCRdb holds only the in-frame ones, with some missing. The table shows 850,000 to 1,200,000 clones, with around 74% occurring only once. The CDR3 extends over 11 amino acids. V was shortened by 3 bases and J by 4 bases, with 6 bases between the two germline ends. Looked up from germline, CDR1 is DFQATT and CDR2 is SNEGSKA (reference sequence). The donors, healthy adults who were HIV-negative, had experienced no recent acute infections or vaccinations. Input material: memory CD4+ T cells sorted from blood. Documented subset: CD45RA-negative fraction. V is TRBV20-1 and J is TRBJ1-1; no firm D call. The sequence came from a man between 18 and 35 years old in good health. The CDR3, as DNA: TGCAGTGCTAGCGAGACCACTGAAGCTTTCTTT. Translation gives CSASETTEAFF.